This T cell receptor (beta chain) emerged from a study of T cell responses to AZD1222 COVID-19 vaccine. Whole-study findings and limits: Among AZD1222 vaccinees, only six were seropositive at baseline. Clonal diversity may have been underestimated in mostly white British donors. No repertoire was sampled before or during the peak T cell response, only after it.

Data came from immunoSEQ multiplex PCR; TCRdb stores just in-frame clones and leaves some out. The sample comprises around 140,000 clones, more than 90% of which are singletons, and around 1.8% rests with the top ten. As to this clone: Its antigen is undetermined.

CDR3 size: 13 residues. CDR1 ENHRY and CDR2 SYGVKD come from the germline V gene. The sequence was collected from an adult in good health. This sequence joins TRBV10-3 and TRBJ1-5, with 9 bases lining up with TRBD1. The sequencing used peripheral blood, collected on day 0 of AZD1222 vaccination. The CDR3 DNA follows: TGTGCTCATGGGGACAGGGAGGATCAGCCCCAGCATTTT. Protein product: CAHGDREDQPQHF.